A single sample gave rise to the 3 T cell receptor beta chains below, sequenced in a study of T cell responses to AZD1222 COVID-19 vaccine. Assay: immunoSEQ multiplex PCR; the TCRdb copy retains only in-frame clones and omits some. The top ten hold about 3% of the sample, which has 95,000 to 130,000 clones, around 94% seen once. Sequenced here: peripheral blood, sampled on day 0 of AZD1222 vaccination. Receptor source: an adult in good health.

The chain carries TRBV28 and TRBJ2-7, with 7 nucleotides matching TRBD1. This CDR3 contains 16 residues. The germline CDR1 and CDR2 sequences are MDHEN and SYDVKM. V was pared by 5 bases and J by 2 bases, with 12 bases of the junction left unmatched. CDR3 nucleotides: TGTGCCAGCAGTAGCCCCCGAAAGACAGGGACCTACGAGCAGTACTTC. Encoded protein: CASSSPRKTGTYEQYF.

V gene TRBV10-3 combines with J gene TRBJ1-6, with 7 bases identical to TRBD1. With V trimmed by 2 bases and J by 6 bases, 4 bases remained unmatched. The CDR3 runs 15 residues. Germline V gene sequence: CDR1 ENHRY, CDR2 SYGVKD. The CDR3 here is CAISEGQARNSPLHF. The DNA of the CDR3 is TGTGCCATCAGTGAGGGACAGGCCCGTAATTCACCCCTCCACTTT.

The rearrangement uses TRBV28 and TRBJ1-5, with D possibly matching TRBD1 (5 bases). V lost 2 bases, J lost 2 bases, and 10 bases lay in between. The length of the CDR3 is 15 residues. Germline V gene data show CDR1 as MDHEN and CDR2 as SYDVKM. As DNA, the CDR3 is TGTGCCAGCAGTTTAGGCAGGGCTGGCAATCAGCCCCAGCATTTT. Protein product: CASSLGRAGNQPQHF. The whole variable domain, filled in from reference TRBV28 and TRBJ1-5, reads DVKVTQSSRYLVKRTGEKVFLECVQDMDHENMFWYRQDPGLGLRLIYFSYDVKMKEKGDIPEGYSVSREKKERFSLILESASTNQTSMYLCASSLGRAGNQPQHFGDGTRLSIL.